This TCR beta chain comes out of a study of blood T cell repertoires in COVID-19. Study-wide background: Researchers got acute and convalescent COVID-19 samples from the United States, Italy and Spain.

CDR1 and CDR2 from the germline V gene are SNHLY and FYNNEI. CDR3 size: 15 residues. V was clipped by 7 bases and J by 2 bases; unmatched bases: 10. Authors' analysis steps: Estimated nucleated cell counts came from reference gene primer amplification. Profiling relied on immunoSEQ multiplex PCR, and the TCRdb table lists in-frame clones only, not all of them. V and J calls and clone size are copied from that table; D and trimming were computed from the DNA. The sample lists 130,000 or so clones, about 76% seen once, with around 5% in the top ten. The sequencing input was peripheral blood. The TCR sequence derives from a woman between 70 and 85 years old with COVID-19, enrolled during active disease. The genes are TRBV2 and TRBJ2-7; 8 bases are shared with TRBD1. The CDR3 region has the DNA TGTGCCAGCACCCTGGACAGGGCCACCCCCTACGAGCAGTACTTC. Translation: CASTLDRATPYEQYF.